Shown below are 29 T cell receptor beta chains from a single sample sequenced in a study of blood T cell repertoires in COVID-19. The table came from immunoSEQ multiplex PCR; TCRdb's copy has only in-frame clones and leaves some out. The sample contains some 5,900 clones, roughly nine tenths of which appear only once. What was sequenced was peripheral blood. The source is a human donor in a cohort sampled during active COVID-19.

The chain couples TRBV6-5 to TRBJ1-2; maybe TRBD1 (6 bases). Germline V gives CDR1 MNHEY, CDR2 SVGAGI. Trimming left V 0 bases short and J 0 bases short, with 11 bases between. CDR3 length equals 16 residues. The CDR3 region has the DNA TGTGCCAGCAGTTACTCGATGCAGGGGCCTAACTATGGCTACACCTTC. Translating gives CASSYSMQGPNYGYTF.

This clone has only one observation. V usage is TRBV6-1 and J usage is TRBJ2-3; D may be TRBD2 (5 bases). The CDR3 is 13 residues long. Germline V gives CDR1 MNHNS, CDR2 SASEGT. Trimming removed 2 bases at V and 3 bases at J, with 6 bases between. The CDR3 spells CASSEPGTDTQYF. The CDR3 bases are TGTGCCAGCAGTGAACCGGGAACAGATACGCAGTATTTT.

This chain uses TRBV9 with TRBJ1-2; 9 bases align to TRBD1. Germline CDR1 reads SGDLS; CDR2 reads YYNGEE. The CDR3 totals 16 residues. V lost 0 bases, J lost 4 bases, and 7 bases stayed unmatched. CDR3 residues: CASSVAGQGYSYGYTF. In nucleotides, the CDR3 is TGTGCCAGCAGCGTAGCCGGACAGGGGTACTCCTATGGCTACACCTTC.

CDR3: CASSSAGRAYNEQFF. Here the CDR3 DNA reads TGTGCCAGCAGCTCAGCGGGGCGCGCCTACAATGAGCAGTTCTTC. V usage is TRBV7-6 and J usage is TRBJ2-1; 7 nucleotides align to TRBD2. Per germline, CDR1 SGHVS and CDR2 FNYEAQ. This CDR3 region has 15 residues. Losses at the gene ends were 4 bases for V and 2 bases for J; bases not matched to a gene: 5.

V usage is TRBV7-9 and J usage is TRBJ2-7; 9 bases map to TRBD1. The CDR3 sequence is 14 residues long. Germline-derived CDR1 and CDR2 are SEHNR and FQNEAQ (reference sequence). Trimming at V came to 5 bases and at J to 1 base, leaving 3 bases not matched to a gene. The CDR3 sequence: CASSLTGGSYEQYF. As DNA, the CDR3 is TGTGCCAGCAGCCTGACAGGGGGATCCTACGAGCAGTACTTC. Based on the CDR3 plus reference TRBV7-9 and TRBJ2-7, the full variable domain is DTGVSQNPRHKITKRGQNVTFRCDPISEHNRLYWYRQTLGQGPEFLTYFQNEAQLEKSRLLSDRFSAERPKGSFSTLEIQRTEQGDSAMYLCASSLTGGSYEQYFGPGTRLTVT.

This clone came up once. The chain combines TRBV2 with TRBJ2-3, with TRBD2 as a possible D gene (7 bases). The length of the CDR3 is 13 residues. V was clipped by 6 bases and J by 3 bases, with 10 bases between them. Looked up from germline, CDR1 is SNHLY and CDR2 is FYNNEI. DNA of the CDR3: TGTGCCAGCAGGGAGGGGGGGACAGATACGCAGTATTTT. This sequence encodes CASREGGTDTQYF.

The J gene is TRBJ2-3, the V gene TRBV3-1 (or the pseudogene TRBV3-2); 7 nucleotides match TRBD2. V was clipped by 4 bases and J by 5 bases; unmatched bases: 9. The CDR3 runs to 15 residues. Germline lookup yields CDR1 LGHDT and CDR2 YNNKEL (reference sequence). CDR3 residues: CASSPGGLPIDTQYF. The CDR3 nucleotides are TGTGCCAGCAGCCCGGGGGGTCTTCCGATAGATACGCAGTATTTT.

The chain links TRBV2 to TRBJ1-5, with TRBD1 matching 7 bases. The germline gives CDR1 SNHLY, CDR2 FYNNEI. CDR3 size: 13 residues. After removal of 8 bases from V and 6 bases from J, the junction contained 7 bases not matched to a gene. Here the CDR3 DNA reads TGTGCCAGCCTACAGGGGCTGGGTCAGCCCCAGCATTTT. Translation gives CASLQGLGQPQHF.

The chain has TRBV2 and TRBJ2-1; 8 bases line up with TRBD2. The germline CDR1 and CDR2 sequences are SNHLY and FYNNEI. After removal of 5 bases from V and 3 bases from J, the junction contained 6 bases not matched to a gene. The CDR3 length is 15 residues. CDR3 nucleotides: TGTGCCAGCAGTCCCACGGGGGGGCGCTACAATGAGCAGTTCTTC. Translating it yields CASSPTGGRYNEQFF.

The chain uses TRBV11-2 and TRBJ1-1; D gene uncertain. Germline assignment: CDR1 SGHAT and CDR2 FQNNGV. CDR3 length: 14 amino acids. Trimming pared 3 bases from V and 1 base from J, leaving 9 bases between. CDR3 protein: CASSLRAGNTEAFF. CDR3 nucleotides: TGTGCCAGCAGCTTGAGGGCCGGGAACACTGAAGCTTTCTTT. Drawing the rest from reference TRBV11-2 and TRBJ1-1, the complete variable domain is EAGVAQSPRYKIIEKRQSVAFWCNPISGHATLYWYQQILGQGPKLLIQFQNNGVVDDSQLPKDRFSAERLKGVDSTLKIQPAKLEDSAVYLCASSLRAGNTEAFFGQGTRLTVV.

The rearrangement joins TRBV5-1 to TRBJ1-4; TRBD1 might be the D (5 bases). Trimming took 1 base from V and 4 from J, leaving 8 bases between them. The germline V gene encodes CDR1 SGHRS and CDR2 YFSETQ. The CDR3 is 14 residues long. The CDR3 sequence is CASSLWGGNEKLFF. The CDR3 DNA sequence: TGCGCCAGCAGCTTGTGGGGGGGTAATGAAAAACTGTTTTTT.

The chain couples TRBV6-4 to TRBJ2-3; a possible D gene is TRBD1 (5 bases). V lost 5 bases to trimming and J lost 2 bases, with 14 bases between them. CDR1 and CDR2 (germline): MRHNA, SNTAGT. This CDR3 has 15 amino acids. The CDR3 DNA sequence: TGTGCCAGCAGTCTATATGGACAATTCACAGATACGCAGTATTTT. It is translated as CASSLYGQFTDTQYF.

The chain has TRBV14 and TRBJ2-3; 9 bases agree with TRBD2. The CDR3 spans 17 residues. The trim removed 3 bases at V and 2 bases at J, leaving 9 bases unmatched. The germline V gene has CDR1 SGHDN and CDR2 FVKESK. The CDR3 DNA sequence: TGTGCCAGCAGCCAGATCCTTCTAGCGGGGCTCACAGATACGCAGTATTTT. It translates to CASSQILLAGLTDTQYF.

The chain carries TRBV19 and TRBJ2-7, with 7 bases aligning to TRBD1. This CDR3 has 14 amino acids. The V gene's germline CDR1 is LNHDA and CDR2 SQIVND (reference sequence). The trim removed 3 bases at V and 3 bases at J, leaving 5 bases unmatched. CDR3 nucleotide sequence: TGTGCCAGTAGTATTAGGACAGGTCGCTACGAGCAGTACTTC. Protein product: CASSIRTGRYEQYF.

The sample holds one count of this clone. CDR3 sequence reads: CASSPPRAETQYF. The DNA for the CDR3 is TGTGCCAGCAGCCCTCCCAGGGCAGAGACCCAGTACTTC. The J gene is TRBJ2-5, the V gene TRBV7-9; tentative D call: TRBD1 (5 bases). V dropped 5 bases and J dropped 4 bases, with 11 bases sitting between them. The CDR3 length is 13 residues. Germline CDR1 is SEHNR and CDR2 is FQNEAQ (reference sequence).

The J gene is TRBJ1-1, the V gene TRBV30, with D unresolved. The CDR3 covers 13 residues. Germline CDR1 and CDR2: GTSNPN and SVGIG (reference sequence). Between the trimmed V and J ends, which lost 5 bases and 6 bases, there was a span of 16 bases. DNA of the CDR3: TGTGCCTGGGCCAAGGAGGTGAGGGCTGAAGCTTTCTTT. As protein: CAWAKEVRAEAFF. Filled out from reference TRBV30 and TRBJ1-1, the complete variable domain reads SQTIHQWPATLVQPVGSPLSLECTVEGTSNPNLYWYRQAAGRGLQLLFYSVGIGQISSEVPQNLSASRPQDRQFILSSKKLLLSDSGFYLCAWAKEVRAEAFFGQGTRLTVV.

The V call is TRBV12-3 or TRBV12-4, the J call TRBJ1-5; D perhaps matches TRBD1 (6 bases). The CDR3 spans 13 residues. The germline V and J ends were trimmed by 3 bases and 4 bases, with 7 bases remaining between them. Written as DNA, the CDR3 is TGTGCCAGCAGTTTCCAGGGGAATCAGCCCCAGCATTTT. Amino acid sequence: CASSFQGNQPQHF.

The chain recombines TRBV3-1 (or the pseudogene TRBV3-2) with TRBJ1-2; 10 bases fit TRBD1. With 4 bases clipped from V and 5 bases from J, the junction kept 28 bases outside the gene matches. Germline-derived CDR1 and CDR2 are LGHDT and YNNKEL (reference sequence). The CDR3 totals 22 residues. CDR3 region: CASSPPRLWGQGTSALKYGYTF. The CDR3, as DNA: TGTGCCAGCAGCCCTCCCAGATTGTGGGGACAGGGGACCTCTGCTCTCAAGTATGGCTACACCTTC.

This sequence joins TRBV5-1 and TRBJ1-3; D remains ambiguous. The CDR3 runs to 14 residues. Germline values: CDR1 SGHRS, CDR2 YFSETQ. Between the trimmed V and J ends, which lost 3 bases and 2 bases, there was a span of 9 bases. The DNA of the CDR3 is TGCGCCAGCAGCTCGGGGAACACTGGAAACACCATATATTTT. Translating it yields CASSSGNTGNTIYF.

Here the CDR3 reads CASSADRVNEQFF. The CDR3 coding sequence is TGTGCCAGCAGCGCAGACAGGGTTAATGAGCAGTTCTTC. The rearrangement links TRBV7-2 to TRBJ2-1; 7 bases are a match to TRBD1. Looked up from germline, CDR1 is SGHTA and CDR2 is FQGNSA. Trimming removed 5 bases from V and 7 bases from J; junction bases left unmatched: 5. The CDR3 consists of 13 residues.

Written as DNA, the CDR3 is TGTGCCAGCAGCACCCAAACGGGGTACACCGGGGAGCTGTTTTTT. Protein product: CASSTQTGYTGELFF. The chain combines TRBV7-9 with TRBJ2-2, with TRBD2 as a possible D gene (5 bases). The V and J ends lost 5 bases and 3 bases respectively, with 13 bases between them. CDR1 and CDR2 (germline): SEHNR, FQNEAQ (reference sequence). CDR3 length: 15 amino acids.

CDR3 sequence reads: CASTEYSSGLYEQYF. Here the CDR3 DNA reads TGTGCCAGCACCGAGTATAGTAGCGGCCTCTACGAGCAGTACTTC. This chain uses TRBV6-5 with TRBJ2-7, with a weak D call TRBD2 (6 bases). The CDR3 length is 15 residues. CDR1 MNHEY and CDR2 SVGAGI come from the germline V gene. Between the trimmed V and J ends, which lost 7 bases and 3 bases, there was a span of 19 bases.

This clone was counted between two and nine times. The V call is TRBV5-8, the J call TRBJ1-4; D call uncertain. CDR3 length: 15 amino acids. Per the germline V gene, CDR1 is SGHTS and CDR2 is YDEGEE. V gave up 2 bases and J gave up 4 bases, with 12 bases separating them. For the CDR3, the DNA is TGTGCCAGCAGCTTTGGAGCGGTTGGTAATGAAAAACTGTTTTTT. It yields the protein CASSFGAVGNEKLFF. The whole variable domain, filled in from reference TRBV5-8 and TRBJ1-4, reads EAGVTQSPTHLIKTRGQQATLRCSPISGHTSVYWYQQALGLGLQFLLWYDEGEERNRGNFPPRFSGRQFPNYSSELNVNALELEDSALYLCASSFGAVGNEKLFFGSGTQLSVL.

The V and J genes are TRBV19 and TRBJ2-2; no clear D. V gave up 1 base and J gave up 2 bases, with 8 bases separating them. Germline CDR1 is LNHDA and CDR2 is SQIVND (reference sequence). The CDR3 totals 15 residues. In DNA form, the CDR3 reads TGTGCCAGTAGTATAGTGACACTTAACACCGGGGAGCTGTTTTTT. Amino acid sequence: CASSIVTLNTGELFF.

The gene calls are TRBV19 and TRBJ2-7, with 12 nucleotides matching TRBD1. The CDR3 runs 15 residues. From germline, CDR1 is LNHDA and CDR2 SQIVND (reference sequence). Unmatched junction bases numbered 4, after V lost 5 bases and J lost 2 bases. CDR3 amino acids: CASSPRDRGPYEQYF. The CDR3 DNA reads TGTGCCAGTAGTCCCCGGGACAGGGGGCCCTACGAGCAGTACTTC.

The chain links TRBV5-1 to TRBJ2-1; 7 bases match TRBD2. The germline gives CDR1 SGHRS, CDR2 YFSETQ. Unmatched junction bases numbered 13, after V lost 5 bases and J lost 8 bases. The CDR3 contains 15 residues. CDR3 in DNA: TGCGCCAGCAGTAGTGGACTAGGAAGTTATGATGAGCAGTTCTTC. Encoded protein: CASSSGLGSYDEQFF.

This clone occurred a few times. V usage is TRBV4-1 and J usage is TRBJ2-7; D is ambiguous. The CDR3 extends over 13 amino acids. Trimming took off 3 bases at V and 0 bases at J, with 6 bases between the two ends. Germline V CDR1 and CDR2: MGHRA, YSYEKL. DNA for the CDR3: TGCGCCAGCAGCCAGTACAGCTCCTACGAGCAGTACTTC. This encodes CASSQYSSYEQYF.

The gene calls are TRBV7-2 and TRBJ2-7; 9 nucleotides line up with TRBD2. There are 15 residues in the CDR3. Germline V gene data show CDR1 as SGHTA and CDR2 as FQGNSA. J lost 3 bases, V lost 1 base, and 4 bases had no gene match. The CDR3 protein is CASSLGSGGRYEQYF. CDR3 nucleotide sequence: TGTGCCAGCAGCTTAGGTAGCGGGGGCCGCTACGAGCAGTACTTC.

The rearrangement joins TRBV7-2 to TRBJ2-7; tentatively, D is TRBD2 (5 bases). The CDR3 extends over 12 amino acids. Trimming removed 5 bases at V and 6 bases at J, with 11 bases between. The germline V gene encodes CDR1 SGHTA and CDR2 FQGNSA. Here the CDR3 DNA reads TGTGCCAGCAGCCTAGGAGGTACCGAGCAGTACTTC. Translated, it gives CASSLGGTEQYF.